Below are 25 T cell receptor beta chains sequenced from a single sample in a study of cytomegalovirus exposure and HLA in healthy donors. The PCR ran on 60 Vbeta and 13 Jbeta primers. The repertoire was sequenced with immunoSEQ multiplex PCR; TCRdb's copy has only in-frame clones and lacks some. This table has 45,000 to 60,000 clones, approximately 70% appearing once. The specimen sequenced was PBMCs. The origin of the receptors is a man aged 18 to 30 in good health and CMV-seronegative.

The CDR3 spells CASSLLGRDTEAFF. Written as DNA, the CDR3 is TGTGCCAGCAGTCTTCTGGGGCGCGACACTGAAGCTTTCTTT. V and J are TRBV6-6 and TRBJ1-1; D might be TRBD1 (5 bases). V was shortened by 5 bases and J by 3 bases, with 13 bases between the two germline ends. The CDR3 sequence is 14 residues long. Germline assignment: CDR1 MNHNY and CDR2 SVGAGI (reference sequence).

The chain links TRBV29-1 to TRBJ2-1, with D unresolved. The CDR3 is 13 amino acids. V was cut by 4 bases and J by 6 bases, with 13 bases left in between. Per the germline V gene, CDR1 is SQVTM and CDR2 is ANQGSEA. The chain's CDR3 is CSVGLSLINEQFF. CDR3 bases: TGCAGCGTTGGTTTGTCACTTATCAATGAGCAGTTCTTC.

Worth noting for this clone: Other nucleotide sequences in the sample specify the same CDR3. The chain combines TRBV30 with TRBJ1-1; no clear D gene. CDR3 length: 13 residues. V was clipped by 3 bases and J by 1 base, with 9 bases between them. Germline V gives CDR1 GTSNPN, CDR2 SVGIG (reference sequence). This CDR3 is CAWSAGGNTEAFF. The CDR3 nucleotides are TGTGCCTGGAGCGCAGGTGGGAACACTGAAGCTTTCTTT.

This chain uses TRBV29-1 with TRBJ2-3, with a possible D match to TRBD2 (6 bases). Germline V lookup: CDR1 SQVTM, CDR2 ANQGSEA. Trimming left V 5 bases short and J 3 bases short, with 12 bases between. There are 13 residues in the CDR3. The CDR3 region has the DNA TGCAGCGTTTCCCGGACTAAGACAGATACGCAGTATTTT. Its translation: CSVSRTKTDTQYF.

The V call is TRBV5-1, the J call TRBJ2-7; tentative D call: TRBD1 (9 bases). The CDR3 is 18 residues long. Germline CDR1 SGHRS, CDR2 YFSETQ. The ends were cut back, 6 bases at V and 4 bases at J, with 29 bases in the middle. DNA of the CDR3: TGCGCCAGCAAAGGCGGGAGGACAGGGGCTAACGCGGGGTACGAGCAGTACTTC. Encoded protein: CASKGGRTGANAGYEQYF.

The chain links TRBV6-5 to TRBJ1-4; a weak D match, TRBD1 (6 bases). Germline V gene sequence: CDR1 MNHEY, CDR2 SVGAGI. Trimming took off 5 bases at V and 11 bases at J, with 15 bases between the two ends. The length of the CDR3 is 13 residues. The DNA for the CDR3 is TGTGCCAGCAGTCGCGAACAGGGCCTGAAACTGTTTTTT. Translation gives CASSREQGLKLFF.

Here the CDR3 reads CASIAPNTEAFF. The CDR3 region has the DNA TGTGCCAGCATAGCCCCGAACACTGAAGCTTTCTTT. V usage is TRBV28 and J usage is TRBJ1-1; D is ambiguous. Germline V gene lookup returns CDR1 MDHEN and CDR2 SYDVKM. CDR3 length: 12 amino acids. The V end lost 7 bases, the J end lost 1 base, and 7 bases lay between the germline ends.

This chain links TRBV30 with TRBJ1-5; D is ambiguous. This CDR3 is built from 13 residues. Trimming pared 4 bases from V and 1 base from J, leaving 8 bases between. CDR1 and CDR2 from the germline V gene are GTSNPN and SVGIG (reference sequence). CDR3 protein: CAWNRLSNQPQHF. Written as DNA, the CDR3 is TGTGCCTGGAACCGACTGAGCAATCAGCCCCAGCATTTT. The full variable domain, in which reference TRBV30 and TRBJ1-5 provide the parts outside the CDR3, is SQTIHQWPATLVQPVGSPLSLECTVEGTSNPNLYWYRQAAGRGLQLLFYSVGIGQISSEVPQNLSASRPQDRQFILSSKKLLLSDSGFYLCAWNRLSNQPQHFGDGTRLSIL.

This clone was observed a few times. The J gene is TRBJ2-7, the V gene TRBV28; TRBD1 might be the D (6 bases). This CDR3 is built from 15 residues. Germline CDR1 reads MDHEN; CDR2 reads SYDVKM. V was trimmed by 3 bases and J by 2 bases, leaving 14 bases between them. CDR3 DNA sequence: TGTGCCAGCAGTTTTCCCTGGGACACCACCTACGAGCAGTACTTC. It is translated as CASSFPWDTTYEQYF.

The rearrangement links TRBV7-9 to TRBJ2-1; 8 bases align to TRBD2. J lost 4 bases, V lost 5 bases, and 10 bases had no gene match. The CDR3 is made up of 16 amino acids. In germline, CDR1 is SEHNR, CDR2 FQNEAQ (reference sequence). The CDR3: CASSPIRAGDYNEQFF. CDR3 sequence (DNA): TGTGCCAGCAGCCCCATCAGAGCGGGGGATTACAATGAGCAGTTCTTC.

In the case of this clone: One end of the junction does not line up with germline, which may come from a read error. V and J are TRBV7-7 and TRBJ2-5, with 10 bases lining up with TRBD1. The CDR3 is 15 residues long. Germline CDR1 reads SSHAT; CDR2 reads FNYEAQ (reference sequence). In DNA, the CDR3 is TGTGCTAGCAGCCCTGACAGGGGGCCTCAAGAGACCCAGTACTTC. It specifies CASSPDRGPQETQYF.

This clone was counted only a few times. V and J are TRBV29-1 and TRBJ2-1, with TRBD2 matching 10 bases. V shed 5 bases and J 9 bases; nucleotides not matched to a gene: 19. Germline CDR1 is SQVTM and CDR2 is ANQGSEA. This CDR3 spans 17 amino acids. In nucleotides, the CDR3 is TGCAGCGTTCACACAGGGGGGGCAACTAGCGGGACTTCTGAGCAGTTCTTC. Translated: CSVHTGGATSGTSEQFF.

The chain employs TRBV28 and TRBJ2-7; the match to TRBD1 covers 9 bases. There are 14 residues in the CDR3. V shed 3 bases, J shed 7 bases, and the junction held 7 bases outside the gene matches. CDR1 MDHEN and CDR2 SYDVKM come from the germline V gene. The CDR3 region is CASSFSTGGSEQYF. CDR3 nucleotide sequence: TGTGCCAGCAGTTTTTCGACAGGGGGGAGTGAGCAGTACTTC.

The chain recombines TRBV4-1 with TRBJ1-2; TRBD1 matches 7 bases. Germline V gene data show CDR1 as MGHRA and CDR2 as YSYEKL. The CDR3 has 15 amino acids. Losses at the gene ends were 1 base for V and 3 bases for J; bases not matched to a gene: 5. In DNA form, the CDR3 reads TGCGCCAGCAGCCAAGCCCCCGGGACAGACTATGGCTACACCTTC. It codes for CASSQAPGTDYGYTF.

This clone was seen once. The chain's CDR3 is CASEDYGTSGNNEQFF. In DNA, the CDR3 is TGCGCCAGCGAGGACTACGGGACTAGCGGAAACAATGAGCAGTTCTTC. The chain has TRBV10-2 and TRBJ2-1; TRBD2 aligns across 11 bases. Germline V gives CDR1 WSHSY, CDR2 SAAADI. The CDR3 extends over 16 amino acids. The V segment lost 8 bases and the J segment 5 bases; nucleotides outside the gene matches: 11.

The V gene is TRBV30, the J gene TRBJ1-5; D is unclear. There are 13 residues in the CDR3. Trimming shortened V by 3 bases and J by 5 bases, and 11 bases separated the two germline ends. Germline V gene lookup returns CDR1 GTSNPN and CDR2 SVGIG (reference sequence). This CDR3 is CAWSPQEDQPQHF. The DNA for the CDR3 is TGTGCCTGGAGCCCCCAGGAGGATCAGCCCCAGCATTTT. The whole variable domain, remainder taken from reference TRBV30 and TRBJ1-5, is SQTIHQWPATLVQPVGSPLSLECTVEGTSNPNLYWYRQAAGRGLQLLFYSVGIGQISSEVPQNLSASRPQDRQFILSSKKLLLSDSGFYLCAWSPQEDQPQHFGDGTRLSIL.

The rearrangement links TRBV4-3 to TRBJ2-1; TRBD1 matches 8 bases. The CDR3 covers 18 residues. Germline V gene sequence: CDR1 LGHNA, CDR2 YSLEER. The ends lost 1 base at V and 4 bases at J; junction bases unmatched: 12. In DNA, the CDR3 is TGCGCCAGCAGCCAAGGAAGCACAGCAGGGGGCTTATACAATGAGCAGTTCTTC. Protein product: CASSQGSTAGGLYNEQFF.

The chain has TRBV7-2 and TRBJ2-1, with 7 bases identical to TRBD1. Germline V gene sequence: CDR1 SGHTA, CDR2 FQGNSA. V gave up 1 base and J gave up 9 bases; unmatched junction bases: 9. The CDR3 is 15 residues long. CDR3 nucleotide sequence: TGTGCCAGCAGCTTAGACAAACGACAGGGTATTGAGCAGTTCTTC. It encodes CASSLDKRQGIEQFF.

CDR3 nucleotides: TGTGCCAGCTCAGAGGGACAGGGTTCAGCTGGCTACACCTTC. This encodes CASSEGQGSAGYTF. The chain joins TRBV6-5 to TRBJ1-2, with 9 bases fitting TRBD1. Per germline, CDR1 MNHEY and CDR2 SVGAGI. This CDR3 is built from 14 residues. V shed 8 bases, J shed 7 bases, and the junction held 11 bases outside the gene matches.

The chain is built from TRBV5-1 and TRBJ1-4, with D possibly TRBD1 on 6 matching bases. CDR1 is SGHRS and CDR2 is YFSETQ in the germline V gene. The CDR3 is made up of 13 amino acids. Trimming stripped 4 bases from V and 6 bases from J, with 10 bases between. CDR3 amino acids: CASSPSGDEKLFF. In DNA form, the CDR3 reads TGCGCCAGCAGCCCTTCAGGGGATGAAAAACTGTTTTTT.

The gene calls are TRBV7-2 and TRBJ2-6; weak D call: TRBD1 (6 bases). Germline CDR1 is SGHTA and CDR2 is FQGNSA. Deletions cut 5 bases from V and 2 bases from J, with 13 bases between. CDR3 length equals 16 residues. The CDR3 protein is CASSLAGATGANVLTF. The DNA for the CDR3 is TGTGCCAGCAGCCTCGCAGGGGCCACTGGGGCCAACGTCCTGACTTTC. The full variable domain, rest sourced from reference TRBV7-2 and TRBJ2-6, is GAGVSQSPSNKVTEKGKDVELRCDPISGHTALYWYRQSLGQGLEFLIYFQGNSAPDKSGLPSDRFSAERTGGSVSTLTIQRTQQEDSAVYLCASSLAGATGANVLTFGAGSRLTVL.

This chain links TRBV4-1 with TRBJ2-7; no clear D gene. Per the germline V gene, CDR1 is MGHRA and CDR2 is YSYEKL. The CDR3 consists of 16 residues. With 4 bases removed from V and 0 bases from J, the gap between germline ends came to 16 bases. Written as DNA, the CDR3 is TGCGCCAGCAGCCTCTACCAGGCCCCAAGCTCCTACGAGCAGTACTTC. Translating gives CASSLYQAPSSYEQYF.

The chain carries TRBV4-3 and TRBJ1-1; 7 positions match TRBD1. V was clipped by 0 bases and J by 1 base; unmatched bases: 8. The CDR3 covers 17 residues. Per the germline V gene, CDR1 is LGHNA and CDR2 is YSLEER. In nucleotides, the CDR3 is TGCGCCAGCAGCCAAGATCTGAGGGGGCGGAAGAACACTGAAGCTTTCTTT. It translates to CASSQDLRGRKNTEAFF.

The chain links TRBV7-2 to TRBJ2-3, with TRBD1 matching over 9 bases. The junction had 4 bases not matched to a gene; V was cut back by 5 bases and J by 4 bases. There are 14 residues in the CDR3. Germline lookup yields CDR1 SGHTA and CDR2 FQGNSA. The CDR3 is CASSTGQGADTQYF. The CDR3 DNA follows: TGTGCCAGCAGCACGGGACAGGGCGCAGATACGCAGTATTTT.

V gene TRBV27 combines with J gene TRBJ2-7, with D uncertain. The CDR3 length is 13 residues. Per germline, CDR1 MNHEY and CDR2 SMNVEV (reference sequence). The V end was cut by 6 bases, the J end by 3 bases, with 12 bases between. CDR3 bases: TGTGCCAGCAGCCGAGCTTCCCTCTACGAGCAGTACTTC. This gives the protein CASSRASLYEQYF.